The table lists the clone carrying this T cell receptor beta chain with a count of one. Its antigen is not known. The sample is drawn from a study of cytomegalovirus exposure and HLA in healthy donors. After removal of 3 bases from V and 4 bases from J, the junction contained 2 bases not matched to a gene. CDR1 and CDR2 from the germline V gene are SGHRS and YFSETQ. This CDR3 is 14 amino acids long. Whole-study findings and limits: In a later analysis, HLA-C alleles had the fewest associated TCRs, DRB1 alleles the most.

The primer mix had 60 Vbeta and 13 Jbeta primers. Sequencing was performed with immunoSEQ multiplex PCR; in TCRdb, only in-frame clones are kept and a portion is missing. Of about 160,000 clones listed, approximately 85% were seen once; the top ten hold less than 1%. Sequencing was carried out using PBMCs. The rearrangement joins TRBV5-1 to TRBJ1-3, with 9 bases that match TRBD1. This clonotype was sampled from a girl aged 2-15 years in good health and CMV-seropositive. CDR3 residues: CASSYGTGGNTIYF. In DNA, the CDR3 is TGCGCCAGCAGCTATGGGACAGGGGGAAACACCATATATTTT. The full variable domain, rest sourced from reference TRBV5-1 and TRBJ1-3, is KAGVTQTPRYLIKTRGQQVTLSCSPISGHRSVSWYQQTPGQGLQFLFEYFSETQRNKGNFPGRFSGRQFSNSRSEMNVSTLELGDSALYLCASSYGTGGNTIYFGEGSWLTVV.